Presented here are 25 T cell receptor beta chains from one specimen sequenced in a study of T cells of healthy individuals. TCRdb itself ran the 5' RACE reads through MiXCR, one entry per CDR3 protein. This sample yields 63,000 or so distinct CDR3 sequences, of which around 15% are seen a single time; roughly 4.7% belongs to the top ten. These receptors were collected from a human donor in good health.

The chain uses TRBV19 and TRBJ2-1; D gene unclear. CDR1 and CDR2 from the germline V gene are LNHDA and SQIVND (reference sequence). CDR3 length: 14 amino acids. Trimming left V 9 bases short and J 8 bases short, with 20 bases between. DNA of the CDR3: TGTGCCAGCTCTGAGAGCGTTTCTTGGGATGAGCAGTTCTTC. This codes for CASSESVSWDEQFF.

The table lists this clonotype with a few counts. CDR3 bases: TGTGCCAGCAGTGAAGGGGAAGGGGGTTTCTACTACGAGCAGTACTTC. It codes for CASSEGEGGFYYEQYF. The gene calls are TRBV2 and TRBJ2-7, with D perhaps matching TRBD1 (6 bases). CDR1 and CDR2 (germline): SNHLY, FYNNEI. The CDR3 extends over 16 amino acids. Deletions cut 1 base from V and 3 bases from J, with 16 bases between.

The rearrangement links TRBV5-1 to TRBJ2-3; TRBD2 matches at 9 bases. The CDR3 length is 15 residues. V trimming: 3 bases; J trimming: 4 bases; junction bases outside the gene matches: 6. Per germline, CDR1 SGHRS and CDR2 YFSETQ. The CDR3 DNA is TGCGCCAGCAGCTCACATCTAGCGGGGTCAGATACGCAGTATTTT. Translation: CASSSHLAGSDTQYF.

This chain uses TRBV20-1 with TRBJ1-6; no clear D gene. Per the germline V gene, CDR1 is DFQATT and CDR2 is SNEGSKA (reference sequence). This CDR3 region has 12 residues. V was trimmed by 3 bases and J by 14 bases, leaving 14 bases between them. In DNA, the CDR3 is TGCAGTGCTAGGAACGCCTCTCGGTCCCTCCACTTT. It codes for CSARNASRSLHF.

This clonotype was detected many times. V is TRBV29-1 and J is TRBJ2-1; D gene ambiguous. V lost 6 bases and J lost 5, with 14 bases in between. The CDR3 has 13 amino acids. Germline V gives CDR1 SQVTM, CDR2 ANQGSEA. This CDR3 reads CSVVLSGDNEQFF. The CDR3 DNA sequence: TGCAGCGTCGTGCTTTCCGGTGACAATGAGCAGTTCTTC.

The J gene is TRBJ2-7, the V gene TRBV6-5, with D unresolved. Germline CDR1 reads MNHEY; CDR2 reads SVGAGI. This CDR3 has 16 amino acids. The V and J ends lost 4 bases and 3 bases respectively, with 19 bases between them. This CDR3 reads CASSLNGPRSNYEQYF. The CDR3 DNA follows: TGTGCCAGCAGTTTGAATGGACCGCGGTCGAACTACGAGCAGTACTTC.

This clonotype was recorded at least ten times. The rearrangement joins TRBV5-1 to TRBJ1-6, with a weak D call TRBD1 (6 bases). Germline-derived CDR1 and CDR2 are SGHRS and YFSETQ. V was cut by 4 bases and J by 4 bases, with 15 bases left in between. The CDR3 is 16 amino acids. This chain's CDR3 is CASSRNRAHYNSPLHF. CDR3 bases: TGCGCCAGCAGCAGAAACAGGGCCCATTATAATTCACCCCTCCACTTT. The whole variable domain, filled in from reference TRBV5-1 and TRBJ1-6, reads KAGVTQTPRYLIKTRGQQVTLSCSPISGHRSVSWYQQTPGQGLQFLFEYFSETQRNKGNFPGRFSGRQFSNSRSEMNVSTLELGDSALYLCASSRNRAHYNSPLHFGNGTRLTVT.

Only a few counts were recorded for this clonotype. The chain has TRBV7-3 and TRBJ2-5; TRBD2 matches at 8 bases. V lost 2 bases and J lost 3; bases outside the gene matches: 5. CDR1 and CDR2 from the germline V gene are SGHTA and FQGTGA. The CDR3 extends over 15 amino acids. CDR3 in DNA: TGTGCCAGCAGCTTAGCGGGAGGATACGAAGAGACCCAGTACTTC. It translates to CASSLAGGYEETQYF.

The gene calls are TRBV19 and TRBJ2-3, with TRBD2 matching over 10 bases. The V gene's germline CDR1 is LNHDA and CDR2 SQIVND (reference sequence). The CDR3 sequence is 13 residues long. Trimming at V came to 5 bases and at J to 5 bases, leaving 1 base not matched to a gene. Written as DNA, the CDR3 is TGTGCCAGTAGTCCTAGCGGGAGAGATACGCAGTATTTT. Translated: CASSPSGRDTQYF.

This rearrangement joins TRBV12-5 to TRBJ2-3, with 11 positions matching TRBD1. Per the germline V gene, CDR1 is LGHNT and CDR2 is FRNRAP. The CDR3 is 15 residues long. V gave up 5 bases and J gave up 3 bases; unmatched junction bases: 4. The CDR3 spells CASGRTGGATDTQYF. CDR3 in DNA: TGTGCTAGTGGTCGGACAGGGGGCGCAACAGATACGCAGTATTTT.

This clonotype occurred many times. The rearrangement joins TRBV29-1 to TRBJ2-3; D ambiguous. This CDR3 is 13 amino acids long. V shed 4 bases and J shed 3 bases, with 11 bases lying between them. Germline V gene lookup returns CDR1 SQVTM and CDR2 ANQGSEA. The CDR3 reads CSVVRIGTDTQYF. In DNA, the CDR3 is TGCAGCGTTGTCAGGATTGGGACAGATACGCAGTATTTT.

This clonotype occurred a few times. The V call is TRBV7-2, the J call TRBJ2-7; D ambiguous. Germline V gives CDR1 SGHTA, CDR2 FQGNSA. CDR3 size: 12 residues. V was pared by 2 bases and J by 3 bases, with 5 bases between. The CDR3 region has the DNA TGTGCCAGCAGCTTAAGCGACTACGAGCAGTACTTC. Its translation: CASSLSDYEQYF. Drawing the rest from reference TRBV7-2 and TRBJ2-7, the complete variable domain is GAGVSQSPSNKVTEKGKDVELRCDPISGHTALYWYRQSLGQGLEFLIYFQGNSAPDKSGLPSDRFSAERTGGSVSTLTIQRTQQEDSAVYLCASSLSDYEQYFGPGTRLTVT.

This chain connects TRBV7-6 to TRBJ2-7; D remains ambiguous. The V gene lost 5 bases and the J gene lost 3 bases, with 5 bases spanning the gap. The length of the CDR3 is 11 residues. CDR1 and CDR2 (germline): SGHVS, FNYEAQ. The CDR3 sequence is CASSPLYEQYF. The CDR3, as DNA: TGTGCCAGCAGCCCGCTCTACGAGCAGTACTTC.

This sequence joins TRBV27 and TRBJ2-3; 7 positions match TRBD2. Germline V gene lookup returns CDR1 MNHEY and CDR2 SMNVEV (reference sequence). The junction had 19 bases not matched to a gene; V was cut back by 6 bases and J by 13 bases. This CDR3 is built from 15 residues. CDR3 in amino acids: CASRVWNAATSLEYF. The DNA of the CDR3 is TGTGCCAGCAGGGTTTGGAACGCGGCGACTAGCCTAGAGTATTTT.

This rearrangement joins TRBV27 to TRBJ2-1; 8 nucleotides match TRBD2. Germline V gene data show CDR1 as MNHEY and CDR2 as SMNVEV (reference sequence). This CDR3 region has 18 residues. Trimming cost V 6 bases and J 4 bases; bases outside gene matches: 17. CDR3 sequence reads: CASSRVVVAGTLYNEQFF. In nucleotides, the CDR3 is TGTGCCAGCAGCCGGGTTGTGGTAGCGGGAACTCTATACAATGAGCAGTTCTTC.

The gene calls are TRBV12-3 or TRBV12-4 and TRBJ2-1, with D hard to call. CDR3 length equals 13 residues. V lost 5 bases to trimming and J lost 7 bases, with 12 bases between them. This CDR3 is CASSPGEFNEQFF. DNA for the CDR3: TGTGCCAGCAGTCCGGGCGAGTTTAATGAGCAGTTCTTC.

This clonotype was detected a few times. This chain links TRBV12-3 or TRBV12-4 with TRBJ1-2; no firm D call. This CDR3 is 13 amino acids long. Trimming pared 1 base from V and 2 bases from J, leaving 5 bases between. The CDR3 region is CASSLGVNYGYTF. The CDR3 region has the DNA TGTGCCAGCAGTTTAGGGGTCAACTATGGCTACACCTTC.

The gene calls are TRBV7-9 and TRBJ2-7, with no clear D. Germline V gene sequence: CDR1 SEHNR, CDR2 FQNEAQ (reference sequence). V was clipped by 4 bases and J by 6 bases, with 13 bases between them. This CDR3 has 13 amino acids. The chain's CDR3 is CASSSTTWGEQYF. The CDR3 DNA follows: TGTGCCAGCAGCTCCACTACATGGGGCGAGCAGTACTTC.

The sample holds a few counts of this clonotype. The CDR3 nucleotides are TGTGCCAGCAGTGTGGGGCCTGGTGCGACCCAGTACTTC. Translating it yields CASSVGPGATQYF. The chain carries TRBV2 and TRBJ2-5; tentatively, D is TRBD1 (5 bases). Trimming removed 4 bases at V and 7 bases at J, with 13 bases between. CDR1 and CDR2 from the germline V gene are SNHLY and FYNNEI. The CDR3 runs 13 residues.

The chain employs TRBV7-2 and TRBJ2-3; D unresolved. V lost 4 bases, J lost 2 bases, and 4 bases lay in between. This CDR3 comprises 12 residues. The germline CDR1 and CDR2 sequences are SGHTA and FQGNSA. CDR3: CASSSYTDTQYF. Here the CDR3 DNA reads TGTGCCAGCAGCTCCTACACAGATACGCAGTATTTT.

The chain uses TRBV6-2 or TRBV6-3 and TRBJ1-1; weak D call: TRBD1 (6 bases). The CDR3 sequence is 13 residues long. Germline V gives CDR1 MNHEY, CDR2 SVGEGT. The ends were cut back, 7 bases at V and 1 base at J, with 10 bases in the middle. The CDR3 DNA sequence: TGTGCCAGCAATGGGGGCCGGAACACTGAAGCTTTCTTT. This sequence encodes CASNGGRNTEAFF.

The chain is built from TRBV7-9 and TRBJ2-7; maybe TRBD1 (6 bases). The ends were cut back, 7 bases at V and 7 bases at J, with 20 bases in the middle. Germline lookup yields CDR1 SEHNR and CDR2 FQNEAQ (reference sequence). This CDR3 contains 14 residues. Written as DNA, the CDR3 is TGTGCCAGCACCGTCGGCACAGGGAGATCTGAGCAGTACTTC. Translated, it gives CASTVGTGRSEQYF.

This clonotype was picked up many times. This rearrangement joins TRBV6-5 to TRBJ2-2; 13 nucleotides line up with TRBD2. V shed 8 bases, J shed 8 bases, and the junction held 8 bases outside the gene matches. This CDR3 is built from 15 residues. Germline CDR1 and CDR2: MNHEY and SVGAGI. The DNA for the CDR3 is TGTGCCAGCGGTCGACTAGCGGGGGGACCTGGGGAGCTGTTTTTT. As protein: CASGRLAGGPGELFF.

V gene TRBV9 combines with J gene TRBJ2-1; 8 bases agree with TRBD2. This CDR3 has 15 amino acids. Germline assignment: CDR1 SGDLS and CDR2 YYNGEE. The junction had 6 bases not matched to a gene; V was cut back by 0 bases and J by 7 bases. CDR3 loop: CASSVEGLEYNEQFF. CDR3 sequence (DNA): TGTGCCAGCAGCGTAGAGGGACTAGAATATAATGAGCAGTTCTTC.

This clonotype turned up a few times. V gene TRBV9 combines with J gene TRBJ2-3; 11 bases are a match to TRBD2. Trimming at V came to 10 bases and at J to 4 bases, leaving 11 bases not matched to a gene. The CDR3 has 15 residues. Germline CDR1 SGDLS, CDR2 YYNGEE. The CDR3 loop reads CAGATSGSFSDTQYF. The DNA for the CDR3 is TGTGCCGGGGCCACTAGCGGGAGTTTCTCAGATACGCAGTATTTT.